These 24 T cell receptor beta chains originate from one sample sequenced in a study of shared clonotypes between healthy human individuals. The repertoire was sequenced with immunoSEQ multiplex PCR; TCRdb's copy has only in-frame clones and lacks some. The data contain about 2.4 million clones, more than 85% of them seen just once; the ten biggest clones take up about 0.39%. Sequencing used naive CD4+ T cells from PBMCs. The sample's subset: CD45RA+ positively selected. Every receptor here comes from a man younger than 30 in good health. Some clones in this sample may be carry-over from other donors' samples.

The chain joins TRBV18 to TRBJ2-7; possibly TRBD2 for D (5 bases). Deletions cut 2 bases from V and 3 bases from J, with 23 bases between. Germline CDR1 is KGHSH and CDR2 is LQKENI. The CDR3 spans 18 residues. The DNA of the CDR3 is TGTGCCAGCTCACCAGAGGTGAGTAGCGTAAGATGGAACTACGAGCAGTACTTC. Translated, it gives CASSPEVSSVRWNYEQYF.

This clone was counted once. The V gene is TRBV30, the J gene TRBJ1-1; the D is unclear. The CDR3 contains 15 residues. V was pared by 3 bases and J by 5 bases, with 19 bases between. Germline lookup yields CDR1 GTSNPN and CDR2 SVGIG (reference sequence). This chain's CDR3 is CAWSQNGARRTEAFF. The CDR3 region has the DNA TGTGCCTGGAGCCAAAATGGAGCCCGAAGGACTGAAGCTTTCTTT.

The rearrangement links TRBV6-5 to TRBJ2-7, with D uncertain. This CDR3 comprises 9 residues. The V end was cut by 8 bases, the J end by 3 bases, with 2 bases between. The germline V gene has CDR1 MNHEY and CDR2 SVGAGI. The CDR3, as DNA: TGTGCCAGCGGCTACGAGCAGTACTTC. This translates into CASGYEQYF.

This chain links TRBV5-1 with TRBJ1-4; D possibly corresponds to TRBD1 (6 bases). The length of the CDR3 is 15 residues. Per the germline V gene, CDR1 is SGHRS and CDR2 is YFSETQ. V dropped 4 bases and J dropped 8 bases, with 18 bases sitting between them. CDR3 sequence: CASSQGHSGREKLFF. In DNA form, the CDR3 reads TGCGCCAGCAGCCAGGGACATTCGGGAAGGGAAAAACTGTTTTTT.

Comment on this clone: An end of the junction does not agree with germline; a read error may underlie this. V gene TRBV5-5 combines with J gene TRBJ2-4; 10 bases are a match to TRBD2. The CDR3 sequence is 14 residues long. CDR1 and CDR2 from the germline V gene are SGHKS and YYEKEE (reference sequence). This chain's CDR3 is CASSLVVAGGPGDF. CDR3 sequence (DNA): TGTGCCAGCAGCTTGGTGGTAGCGGGAGGCCCCGGGGACTTC.

A single count supports this clone. The gene calls are TRBV28 and TRBJ1-2, with D unclear. Germline-derived CDR1 and CDR2 are MDHEN and SYDVKM. V lost 3 bases to trimming and J lost 2 bases, with 7 bases between them. The CDR3 totals 13 residues. The CDR3 reads CASSLQLNYGYTF. DNA for the CDR3: TGTGCCAGCAGTTTGCAGCTCAACTATGGCTACACCTTC.

The genes are TRBV5-1 and TRBJ2-7, with D perhaps TRBD2 (6 bases). V gave up 3 bases and J gave up 3 bases, with 7 bases separating them. Germline V gene sequence: CDR1 SGHRS, CDR2 YFSETQ. The CDR3 extends over 12 amino acids. This CDR3 is CASSYGGYEQYF. CDR3 sequence (DNA): TGCGCCAGCAGCTACGGGGGCTACGAGCAGTACTTC. Full variable domain (rest looked up from reference TRBV5-1 and TRBJ2-7): KAGVTQTPRYLIKTRGQQVTLSCSPISGHRSVSWYQQTPGQGLQFLFEYFSETQRNKGNFPGRFSGRQFSNSRSEMNVSTLELGDSALYLCASSYGGYEQYFGPGTRLTVT.

The rearrangement joins TRBV29-1 to TRBJ2-3; D is uncertain. The CDR3 consists of 15 residues. Trimming pared 1 base from V and 2 bases from J, leaving 13 bases between. Germline lookup yields CDR1 SQVTM and CDR2 ANQGSEA. In DNA, the CDR3 is TGCAGCGTTGAAGGATGGGGTGGTGTCACAGATACGCAGTATTTT. This gives the protein CSVEGWGGVTDTQYF.

The chain uses TRBV7-9 and TRBJ2-2; D possibly corresponds to TRBD1 (6 bases). V was cut by 8 bases and J by 4 bases, with 26 bases left in between. Germline V CDR1 and CDR2: SEHNR, FQNEAQ (reference sequence). CDR3 length equals 18 residues. Here the CDR3 reads CASSGPPGTSGATGELFF. DNA for the CDR3: TGTGCCAGCTCAGGGCCGCCTGGGACGTCAGGGGCCACCGGGGAGCTGTTTTTT. The full variable domain, completed using reference TRBV7-9 and TRBJ2-2, is DTGVSQNPRHKITKRGQNVTFRCDPISEHNRLYWYRQTLGQGPEFLTYFQNEAQLEKSRLLSDRFSAERPKGSFSTLEIQRTEQGDSAMYLCASSGPPGTSGATGELFFGEGSRLTVL.

This clone was counted a single time. CDR3 DNA sequence: TGTGCCAGCAGGGGGGAGCGGGCGAGCTCCTACAATGAGCAGTTCTTC. Encoded protein: CASRGERASSYNEQFF. This chain joins TRBV28 and TRBJ2-1; perhaps TRBD2 as D (6 bases). The ends were cut back, 6 bases at V and 0 bases at J, with 15 bases in the middle. CDR3 length equals 16 residues. Germline V lookup: CDR1 MDHEN, CDR2 SYDVKM.

V gene TRBV28 combines with J gene TRBJ2-1; 13 nucleotides agree with TRBD2. Unmatched junction bases numbered 2, after V lost 2 bases and J lost 4 bases. Germline V gives CDR1 MDHEN, CDR2 SYDVKM. The CDR3 length is 16 residues. The CDR3 DNA reads TGTGCCAGCAGTTTAGCGGGACTAGCGGGATACAATGAGCAGTTCTTC. Protein sequence: CASSLAGLAGYNEQFF.

The gene calls are TRBV4-2 and TRBJ2-1; D is uncertain. The CDR3 length is 13 residues. The germline CDR1 and CDR2 sequences are LGHNA and YNFKEQ. The germline V and J ends were trimmed by 1 base and 3 bases, with 4 bases remaining between them. The CDR3, as DNA: TGTGCCAGCAGCCAAGGGGTCTACAATGAGCAGTTCTTC. As protein: CASSQGVYNEQFF.

The chain uses TRBV7-9 and TRBJ1-1, with D tentatively TRBD1 (6 bases). The germline V and J ends were trimmed by 5 bases and 2 bases, with 15 bases remaining between them. This CDR3 region has 15 residues. CDR1 and CDR2 (germline): SEHNR, FQNEAQ (reference sequence). CDR3: CASSQTPGANTEAFF. The CDR3 DNA reads as TGTGCCAGCAGCCAAACACCGGGGGCTAACACTGAAGCTTTCTTT.

The gene calls are TRBV16 and TRBJ1-2, with D perhaps matching TRBD1 (5 bases). The CDR3 is 15 amino acids. Germline CDR1 reads KGHSY; CDR2 reads FQNENV. Trimming pared 0 bases from V and 0 bases from J, leaving 8 bases between. The chain's CDR3 is CASSQSGAANYGYTF. The DNA for the CDR3 is TGTGCCAGCAGCCAATCCGGGGCCGCTAACTATGGCTACACCTTC. The full variable domain, in which reference TRBV16 and TRBJ1-2 provide the parts outside the CDR3, is GEEVAQTPKHLVRGEGQKAKLYCAPIKGHSYVFWYQQVLKNEFKFLISFQNENVFDETGMPKERFSAKCLPNSPCSLEIQATKLEDSAVYFCASSQSGAANYGYTFGSGTRLTVV.

The V gene is TRBV20-1, the J gene TRBJ2-1; either TRBD1 or TRBD2 may supply D (5 bases each). V was pared by 6 bases and J by 11 bases, with 14 bases between. There are 11 residues in the CDR3. The germline V gene encodes CDR1 DFQATT and CDR2 SNEGSKA (reference sequence). Here the CDR3 DNA reads TGCAGTGCCCCTCCCGGGACGCAGCAGTTCTTC. This codes for CSAPPGTQQFF.

Note on this clone: Distinct nucleotide sequences in the sample also encode this CDR3. The chain combines TRBV7-9 with TRBJ2-7, with D unclear. This CDR3 region has 12 residues. V was trimmed by 5 bases and J by 2 bases, leaving 7 bases between them. Germline V gives CDR1 SEHNR, CDR2 FQNEAQ (reference sequence). CDR3 protein: CASSPGTYEQYF. CDR3 DNA: TGTGCCAGCAGCCCAGGCACCTACGAGCAGTACTTC.

A remark on this clone: The sample has other DNA sequences that encode this CDR3 too. The gene calls are TRBV28 and TRBJ2-2; D is unclear. Germline V gene data show CDR1 as MDHEN and CDR2 as SYDVKM. The CDR3 is made up of 12 amino acids. Trimming shortened V by 2 bases and J by 8 bases, and 6 bases separated the two germline ends. The CDR3 is CASSLVSGELFF. The CDR3 DNA follows: TGTGCCAGCAGTTTAGTGAGTGGGGAGCTGTTTTTT.

The chain couples TRBV5-1 to TRBJ2-2; no reliable D call. Trimming pared 4 bases from V and 4 bases from J, leaving 20 bases between. This CDR3 contains 17 residues. CDR1 is SGHRS, CDR2 YFSETQ, per germline. As DNA, the CDR3 is TGCGCCAGCAGCCAGCTGGGCCTTCAGATGAGCACCGGGGAGCTGTTTTTT. Translation: CASSQLGLQMSTGELFF. Looking up the rest from reference TRBV5-1 and TRBJ2-2 gives the full variable domain: KAGVTQTPRYLIKTRGQQVTLSCSPISGHRSVSWYQQTPGQGLQFLFEYFSETQRNKGNFPGRFSGRQFSNSRSEMNVSTLELGDSALYLCASSQLGLQMSTGELFFGEGSRLTVL.

This chain uses TRBV19 with TRBJ1-2; the D is unclear. The germline V gene encodes CDR1 LNHDA and CDR2 SQIVND (reference sequence). V lost 4 bases and J lost 8, with 14 bases in between. This CDR3 comprises 13 residues. CDR3 residues: CASSTNPAQGYTF. CDR3 DNA sequence: TGTGCCAGTAGTACTAACCCCGCTCAAGGCTACACCTTC.

CDR3 region: CSVDGLRHPDSPLHF. CDR3 nucleotides: TGCAGCGTTGATGGTTTACGGCATCCTGATTCACCCCTCCACTTT. The rearrangement uses TRBV29-1 and TRBJ1-6; the D is unclear. The CDR3 contains 15 residues. Germline CDR1 is SQVTM and CDR2 is ANQGSEA. The ends were cut back, 3 bases at V and 8 bases at J, with 17 bases in the middle.

V is TRBV7-3 and J is TRBJ2-2; 11 bases are a match to TRBD1. J was trimmed by 5 bases and V by 8 bases; bases with no gene match: 7. The CDR3 loop spans 15 amino acids. Germline V gene sequence: CDR1 SGHTA, CDR2 FQGTGA. CDR3 nucleotide sequence: TGTGCCAGCCGACGGACAGGGGGCAGGACCGGGGAGCTGTTTTTT. Translation: CASRRTGGRTGELFF.

V is TRBV27 and J is TRBJ1-2; D is ambiguous. The germline V gene has CDR1 MNHEY and CDR2 SMNVEV (reference sequence). This CDR3 spans 13 amino acids. Trimming stripped 4 bases from V and 2 bases from J, with 8 bases between. The CDR3, as DNA: TGTGCCAGCAGTTCAGGTCAGAACTATGGCTACACCTTC. It is translated as CASSSGQNYGYTF.

CDR3 loop: CASSLVATGTDTQYF. CDR3 DNA sequence: TGCGCCAGCAGCTTAGTAGCGACCGGGACAGATACGCAGTATTTT. V is TRBV5-1 and J is TRBJ2-3; tentatively, D is TRBD2 (5 bases). The CDR3 is made up of 15 amino acids. Germline lookup yields CDR1 SGHRS and CDR2 YFSETQ. Trimming left V 2 bases short and J 3 bases short, with 13 bases between.

This clone has just one count. The rearrangement links TRBV28 to TRBJ1-1; D unresolved. Germline values: CDR1 MDHEN, CDR2 SYDVKM. The CDR3 is 13 amino acids. The ends were cut back, 3 bases at V and 5 bases at J, with 10 bases in the middle. The CDR3 loop reads CASSFGTRTEAFF. As DNA, the CDR3 is TGTGCCAGCAGTTTTGGAACTCGAACTGAAGCTTTCTTT.